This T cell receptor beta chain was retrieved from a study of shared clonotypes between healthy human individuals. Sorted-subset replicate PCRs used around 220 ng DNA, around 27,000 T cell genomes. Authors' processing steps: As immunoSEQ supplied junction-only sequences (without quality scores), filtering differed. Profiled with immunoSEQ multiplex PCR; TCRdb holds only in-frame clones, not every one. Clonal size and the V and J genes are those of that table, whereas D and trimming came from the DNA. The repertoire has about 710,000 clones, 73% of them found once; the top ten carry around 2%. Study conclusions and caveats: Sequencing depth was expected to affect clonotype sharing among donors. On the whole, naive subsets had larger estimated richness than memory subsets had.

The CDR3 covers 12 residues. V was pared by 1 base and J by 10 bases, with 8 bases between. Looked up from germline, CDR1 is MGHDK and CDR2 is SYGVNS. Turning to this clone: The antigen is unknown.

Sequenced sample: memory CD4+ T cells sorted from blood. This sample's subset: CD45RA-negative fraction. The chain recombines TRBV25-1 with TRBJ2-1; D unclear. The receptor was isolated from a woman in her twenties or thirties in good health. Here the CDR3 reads CASSEWGWEQFF. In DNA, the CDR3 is TGTGCCAGCAGTGAATGGGGTTGGGAGCAGTTCTTC.